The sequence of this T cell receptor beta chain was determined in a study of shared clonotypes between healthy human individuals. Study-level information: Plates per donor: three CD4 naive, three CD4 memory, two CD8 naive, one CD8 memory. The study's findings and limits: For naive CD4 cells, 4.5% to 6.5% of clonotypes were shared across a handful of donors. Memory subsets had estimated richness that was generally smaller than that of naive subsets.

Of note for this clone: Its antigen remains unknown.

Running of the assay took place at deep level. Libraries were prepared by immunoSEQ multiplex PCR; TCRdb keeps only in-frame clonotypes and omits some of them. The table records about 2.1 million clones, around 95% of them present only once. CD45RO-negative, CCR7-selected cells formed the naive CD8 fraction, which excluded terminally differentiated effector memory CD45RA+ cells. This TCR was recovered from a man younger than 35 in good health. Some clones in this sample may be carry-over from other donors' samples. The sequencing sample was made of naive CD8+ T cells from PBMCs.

CDR3 nucleotide sequence: TGTGCCAGCAGTGAGACAGGGGGAGCCTACGAGCAGTACTTC. The encoded protein is CASSETGGAYEQYF. This rearrangement joins TRBV25-1 to TRBJ2-7; 9 nucleotides line up with TRBD1. Looked up from germline, CDR1 is MGHDK and CDR2 is SYGVNS. The CDR3 is made up of 14 amino acids. V shed 3 bases, J shed 2 bases, and the junction held 2 bases outside the gene matches.